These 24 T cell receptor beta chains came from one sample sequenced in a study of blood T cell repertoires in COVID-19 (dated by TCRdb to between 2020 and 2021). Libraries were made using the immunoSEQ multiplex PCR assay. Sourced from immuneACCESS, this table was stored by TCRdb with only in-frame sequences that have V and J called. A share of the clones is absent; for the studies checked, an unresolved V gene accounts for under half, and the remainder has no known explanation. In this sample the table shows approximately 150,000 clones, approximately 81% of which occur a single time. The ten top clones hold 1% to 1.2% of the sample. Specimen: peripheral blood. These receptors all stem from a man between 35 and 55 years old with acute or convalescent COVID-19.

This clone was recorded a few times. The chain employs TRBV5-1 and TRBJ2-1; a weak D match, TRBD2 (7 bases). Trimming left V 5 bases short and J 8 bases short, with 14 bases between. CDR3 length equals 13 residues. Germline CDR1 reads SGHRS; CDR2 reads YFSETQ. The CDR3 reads CASRVGGQYEQFF. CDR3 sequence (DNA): TGCGCCAGCAGGGTGGGGGGGCAGTATGAGCAGTTCTTC.

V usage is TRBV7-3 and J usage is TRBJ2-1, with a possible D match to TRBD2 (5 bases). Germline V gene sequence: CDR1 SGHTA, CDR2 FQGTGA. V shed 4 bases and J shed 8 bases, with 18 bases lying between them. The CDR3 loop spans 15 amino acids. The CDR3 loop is CASSSGSFSDDEQFF. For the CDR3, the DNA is TGTGCCAGCAGCTCTGGGTCCTTTAGCGACGATGAGCAGTTCTTC.

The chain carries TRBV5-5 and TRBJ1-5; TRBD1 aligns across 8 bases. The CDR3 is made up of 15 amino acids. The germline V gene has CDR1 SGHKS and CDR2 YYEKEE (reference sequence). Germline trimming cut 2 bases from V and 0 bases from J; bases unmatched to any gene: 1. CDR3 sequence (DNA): TGTGCCAGCAGCTTTACAGGGGGTAGCAATCAGCCCCAGCATTTT. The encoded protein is CASSFTGGSNQPQHF.

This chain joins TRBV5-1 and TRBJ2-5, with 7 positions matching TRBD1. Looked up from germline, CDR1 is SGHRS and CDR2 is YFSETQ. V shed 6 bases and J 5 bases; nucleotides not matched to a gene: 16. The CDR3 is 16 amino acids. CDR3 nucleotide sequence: TGCGCCAGCACTCAATGGGAACAGGGGTGGGTCGAGACCCAGTACTTC. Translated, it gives CASTQWEQGWVETQYF.

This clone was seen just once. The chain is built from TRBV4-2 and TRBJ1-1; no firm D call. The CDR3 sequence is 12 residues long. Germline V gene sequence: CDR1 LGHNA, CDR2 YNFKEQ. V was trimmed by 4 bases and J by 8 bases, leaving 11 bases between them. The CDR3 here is CASSREGWEAFF. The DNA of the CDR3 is TGTGCCAGCAGCCGGGAGGGTTGGGAAGCTTTCTTT.

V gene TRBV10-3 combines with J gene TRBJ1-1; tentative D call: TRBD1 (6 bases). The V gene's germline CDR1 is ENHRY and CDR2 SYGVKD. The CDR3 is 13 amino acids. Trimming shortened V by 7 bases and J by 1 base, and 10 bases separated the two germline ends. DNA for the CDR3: TGTGCCATCAAAGGGGGGGGGAACACTGAAGCTTTCTTT. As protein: CAIKGGGNTEAFF.

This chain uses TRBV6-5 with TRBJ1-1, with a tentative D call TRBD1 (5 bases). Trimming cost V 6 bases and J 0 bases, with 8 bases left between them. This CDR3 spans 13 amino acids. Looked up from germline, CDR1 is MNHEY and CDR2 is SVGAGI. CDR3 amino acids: CASRRGLNTEAFF. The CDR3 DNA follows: TGTGCCAGCAGGCGGGGCTTGAACACTGAAGCTTTCTTT.

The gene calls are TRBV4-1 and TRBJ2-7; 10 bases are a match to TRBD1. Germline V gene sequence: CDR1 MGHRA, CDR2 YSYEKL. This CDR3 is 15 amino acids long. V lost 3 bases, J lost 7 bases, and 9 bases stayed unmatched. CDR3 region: CASSQSRDRGREQYF. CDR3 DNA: TGCGCCAGCAGCCAGAGCCGGGACAGGGGCAGGGAGCAGTACTTC.

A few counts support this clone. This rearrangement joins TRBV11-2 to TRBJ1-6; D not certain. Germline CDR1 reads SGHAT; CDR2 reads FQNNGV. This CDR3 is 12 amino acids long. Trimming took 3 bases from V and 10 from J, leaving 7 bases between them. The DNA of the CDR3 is TGTGCCAGCAGCTTCCAACACTCACCCCTCCACTTT. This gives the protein CASSFQHSPLHF. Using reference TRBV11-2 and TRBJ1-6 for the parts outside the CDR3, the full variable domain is EAGVAQSPRYKIIEKRQSVAFWCNPISGHATLYWYQQILGQGPKLLIQFQNNGVVDDSQLPKDRFSAERLKGVDSTLKIQPAKLEDSAVYLCASSFQHSPLHFGNGTRLTVT.

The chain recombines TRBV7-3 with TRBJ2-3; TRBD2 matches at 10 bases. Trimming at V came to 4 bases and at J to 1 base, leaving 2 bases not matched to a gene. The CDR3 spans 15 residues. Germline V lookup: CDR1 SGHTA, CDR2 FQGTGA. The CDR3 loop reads CASSSGLAGTDTQYF. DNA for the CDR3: TGTGCCAGCAGCTCAGGACTAGCGGGCACAGATACGCAGTATTTT.

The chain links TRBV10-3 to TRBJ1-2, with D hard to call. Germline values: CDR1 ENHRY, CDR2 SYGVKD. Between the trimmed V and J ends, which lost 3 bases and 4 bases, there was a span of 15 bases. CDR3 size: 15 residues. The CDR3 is CAISERRPVVYGYTF. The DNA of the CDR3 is TGTGCCATCAGTGAAAGGAGGCCGGTTGTCTATGGCTACACCTTC.

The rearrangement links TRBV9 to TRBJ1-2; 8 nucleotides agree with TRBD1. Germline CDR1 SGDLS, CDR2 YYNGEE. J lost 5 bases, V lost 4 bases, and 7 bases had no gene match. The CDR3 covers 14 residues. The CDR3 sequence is CASSPGQAKYGYTF. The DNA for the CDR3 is TGTGCCAGCAGCCCGGGACAGGCCAAGTATGGCTACACCTTC.

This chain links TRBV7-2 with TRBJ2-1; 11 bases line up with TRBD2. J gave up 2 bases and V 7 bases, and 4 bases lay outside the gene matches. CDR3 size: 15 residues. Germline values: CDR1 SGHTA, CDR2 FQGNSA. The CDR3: CASTLGLAAYNEQFF. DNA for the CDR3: TGTGCCAGCACCTTGGGACTAGCGGCCTACAATGAGCAGTTCTTC. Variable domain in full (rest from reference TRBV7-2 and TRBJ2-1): GAGVSQSPSNKVTEKGKDVELRCDPISGHTALYWYRQSLGQGLEFLIYFQGNSAPDKSGLPSDRFSAERTGGSVSTLTIQRTQQEDSAVYLCASTLGLAAYNEQFFGPGTRLTVL.

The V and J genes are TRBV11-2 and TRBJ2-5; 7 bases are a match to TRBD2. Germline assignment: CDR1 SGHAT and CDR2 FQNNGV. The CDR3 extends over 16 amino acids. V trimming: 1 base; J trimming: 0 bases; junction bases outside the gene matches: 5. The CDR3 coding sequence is TGTGCCAGCAGCTTAGTGGGAGGGGATGACCAAGAGACCCAGTACTTC. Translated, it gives CASSLVGGDDQETQYF.

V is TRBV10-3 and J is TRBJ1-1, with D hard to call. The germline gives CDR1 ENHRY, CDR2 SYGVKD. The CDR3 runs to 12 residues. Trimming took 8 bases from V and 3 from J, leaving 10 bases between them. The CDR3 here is CAIRRADTEAFF. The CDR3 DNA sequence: TGTGCCATCCGGCGGGCAGACACTGAAGCTTTCTTT.

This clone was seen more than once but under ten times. As DNA, the CDR3 is TGTGCCAGCTCTTCTGTGGGGGCAGGGCAGCCCCAGCATTTT. Residues: CASSSVGAGQPQHF. The chain couples TRBV18 to TRBJ1-5, with D maybe TRBD1 (6 bases). CDR3 length equals 14 residues. Germline V lookup: CDR1 KGHSH, CDR2 LQKENI. V shed 6 bases and J shed 7 bases, with 16 bases lying between them.

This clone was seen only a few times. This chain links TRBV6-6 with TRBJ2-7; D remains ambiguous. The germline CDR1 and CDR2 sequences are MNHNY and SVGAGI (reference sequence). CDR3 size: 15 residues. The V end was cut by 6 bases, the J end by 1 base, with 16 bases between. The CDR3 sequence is CASSSAYSSSYEQYF. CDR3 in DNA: TGTGCCAGCAGCTCCGCCTACAGTTCTTCCTACGAGCAGTACTTC.

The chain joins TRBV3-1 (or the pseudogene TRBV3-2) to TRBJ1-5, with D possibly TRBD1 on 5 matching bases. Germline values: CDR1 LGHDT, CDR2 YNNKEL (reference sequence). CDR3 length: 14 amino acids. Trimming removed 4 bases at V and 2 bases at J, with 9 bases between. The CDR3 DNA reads TGTGCCAGCAGCCCCCAAGGGGGCAATCAGCCCCAGCATTTT. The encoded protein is CASSPQGGNQPQHF.

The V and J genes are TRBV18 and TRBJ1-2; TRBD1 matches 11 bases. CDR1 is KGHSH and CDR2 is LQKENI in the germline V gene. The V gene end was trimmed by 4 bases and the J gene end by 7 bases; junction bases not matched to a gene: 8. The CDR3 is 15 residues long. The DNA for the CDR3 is TGTGCCAGCTCACTCGACTCCGGGACAGGGGGTGGCTACACCTTC. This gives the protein CASSLDSGTGGGYTF.

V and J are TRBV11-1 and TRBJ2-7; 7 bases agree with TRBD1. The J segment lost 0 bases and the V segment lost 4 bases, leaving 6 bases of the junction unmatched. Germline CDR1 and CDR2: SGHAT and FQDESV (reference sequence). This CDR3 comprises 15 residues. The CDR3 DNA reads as TGTGCCAGCAGCTCCAGGGACAGCTACTCCTACGAGCAGTACTTC. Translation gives CASSSRDSYSYEQYF.

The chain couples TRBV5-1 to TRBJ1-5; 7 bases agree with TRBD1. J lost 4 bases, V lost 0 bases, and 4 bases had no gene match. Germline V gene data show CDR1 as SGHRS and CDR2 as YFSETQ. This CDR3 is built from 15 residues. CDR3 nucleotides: TGCGCCAGCAGCTTGGAAGGGACAGAAAATCAGCCCCAGCATTTT. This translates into CASSLEGTENQPQHF.

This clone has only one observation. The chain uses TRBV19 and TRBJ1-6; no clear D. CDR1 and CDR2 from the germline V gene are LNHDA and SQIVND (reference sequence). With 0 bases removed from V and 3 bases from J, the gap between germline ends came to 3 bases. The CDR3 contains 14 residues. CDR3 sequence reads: CASSIDGYNSPLHF. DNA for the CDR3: TGTGCCAGTAGTATAGACGGCTATAATTCACCCCTCCACTTT. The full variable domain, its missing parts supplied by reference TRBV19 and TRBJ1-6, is DGGITQSPKYLFRKEGQNVTLSCEQNLNHDAMYWYRQDPGQGLRLIYYSQIVNDFQKGDIAEGYSVSREKKESFPLTVTSAQKNPTAFYLCASSIDGYNSPLHFGNGTRLTVT.

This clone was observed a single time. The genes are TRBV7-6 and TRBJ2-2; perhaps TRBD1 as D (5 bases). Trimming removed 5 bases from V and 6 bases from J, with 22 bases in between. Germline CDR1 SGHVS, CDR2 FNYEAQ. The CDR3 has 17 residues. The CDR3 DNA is TGTGCCAGCAGCCCCCCCCAGGGCAGGGATAAGTCCGGGGAGCTGTTTTTT. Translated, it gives CASSPPQGRDKSGELFF. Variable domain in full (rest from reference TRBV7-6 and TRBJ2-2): GAGVSQSPRYKVTKRGQDVALRCDPISGHVSLYWYRQALGQGPEFLTYFNYEAQQDKSGLPNDRFSAERPEGSISTLTIQRTEQRDSAMYRCASSPPQGRDKSGELFFGEGSRLTVL.

CDR3 nucleotides: TGTGCCAGCAGCTTAGTGGTACAGATGATGCGAAGGACCGGGGAGCTGTTTTTT. As protein: CASSLVVQMMRRTGELFF. The chain carries TRBV7-8 and TRBJ2-2; D not resolved. Germline loops: CDR1 SGHVS, CDR2 FQNEAQ. The CDR3 extends over 18 amino acids. The V end was cut by 1 base, the J end by 5 bases, with 20 bases between.